Shown below are 8 T cell receptor beta chains from a single sample sequenced in a study of blood T cells in healthy people across ages. The use of a sample-barcoded 5' primer and a J-beta primer mix characterized a second PCR of about 7 to 12 cycles. TCRdb ran MiXCR on the 5' RACE reads and lists one entry per CDR3 protein. The sample yields approximately 800,000 distinct CDR3 sequences, about 37% seen once. The sample was blood. The receptors shown here come from a young man in good health.

The chain has TRBV10-3 and TRBJ1-1, with D tentatively TRBD1 (5 bases). Germline CDR1 and CDR2: ENHRY and SYGVKD. V lost 4 bases and J 5 bases, leaving 11 bases between the germline ends. The CDR3 contains 13 residues. The CDR3 here is CAISVQGGTEAFF. The CDR3 DNA sequence: TGTGCCATCAGTGTTCAGGGTGGAACTGAAGCTTTCTTT.

Written as DNA, the CDR3 is TGCAGCGTTCAGACTAGCGGGGAAGAGACCCAGTACTTC. Protein sequence: CSVQTSGEETQYF. This rearrangement joins TRBV29-1 to TRBJ2-5, with TRBD2 matching over 11 bases. Germline CDR1 and CDR2: SQVTM and ANQGSEA. The CDR3 has 13 amino acids. J was trimmed by 3 bases and V by 5 bases; bases with no gene match: 2.

This clonotype came up a few times. The chain couples TRBV4-2 to TRBJ2-2; D perhaps matches TRBD1 (6 bases). Trimming took off 0 bases at V and 3 bases at J, with 11 bases between the two ends. CDR1 LGHNA and CDR2 YNFKEQ come from the germline V gene. The CDR3 consists of 16 residues. In DNA form, the CDR3 reads TGTGCCAGCAGCCAAGATTCTGGGGGCGACACCGGGGAGCTGTTTTTT. This codes for CASSQDSGGDTGELFF.

This clonotype was seen a handful of times. The V call is TRBV7-2, the J call TRBJ1-4, with 8 bases aligning to TRBD1. Germline CDR1 and CDR2: SGHTA and FQGNSA. J was trimmed by 6 bases and V by 2 bases; bases with no gene match: 2. The CDR3 has 14 amino acids. DNA of the CDR3: TGTGCCAGCAGCTTACAGACAGGGGATGAAAAACTGTTTTTT. Amino acid sequence: CASSLQTGDEKLFF.

This clonotype was observed once. Being one base from a much bigger clone, this may be a read error. Here the CDR3 reads CANSTPGHRYEQYF. CDR3 coding DNA: TGTGCCAACAGCACCCCAGGACACCGCTACGAGCAGTACTTC. The gene calls are TRBV7-2 and TRBJ2-4; possibly TRBD1 for D (5 bases). The DNA end is a closer match to TRBJ2-7, so the J assignment may be wrong. CDR3 length: 14 amino acids. Germline-derived CDR1 and CDR2 are SGHTA and FQGNSA.

The chain is built from TRBV6-1 and TRBJ1-5, with D possibly being TRBD1 (6 bases). Germline V gene lookup returns CDR1 MNHNS and CDR2 SASEGT. CDR3 length: 15 residues. Trimming took off 4 bases at V and 6 bases at J, with 16 bases between the two ends. The CDR3 region has the DNA TGTGCCAGCAGTGGAGGAGGGGGATTTGTTCAGCCCCAGCATTTT. Its translation is CASSGGGGFVQPQHF.

This clonotype was picked up a small number of times. The chain employs TRBV19 and TRBJ2-3; possibly TRBD2 for D (5 bases). Germline CDR1 LNHDA, CDR2 SQIVND (reference sequence). Deletions cut 4 bases from V and 1 base from J, with 9 bases between. This CDR3 comprises 14 residues. The CDR3 coding sequence is TGTGCCAGTAGTACCGGGATTGGCACAGATACGCAGTATTTT. It specifies CASSTGIGTDTQYF.

The chain has TRBV4-3 and TRBJ2-2; D remains unclear. V lost 2 bases and J 5 bases, leaving 12 bases between the germline ends. The CDR3 is made up of 15 amino acids. Germline-derived CDR1 and CDR2 are LGHNA and YSLEER. The CDR3 protein is CASSQHRASTGELFF. The CDR3 bases are TGCGCCAGCAGCCAACACCGGGCTTCTACCGGGGAGCTGTTTTTT.